A selection of T cell receptor beta chains follows, all from one sample in a study of blood T cell repertoires in COVID-19. Produced via immunoSEQ multiplex PCR; TCRdb's table is partial and in-frame only. The data hold roughly 270,000 clones, with roughly 87% observed a single time. The sequenced material came from peripheral blood. The receptors derive from a man younger than 35 with active or convalescent COVID-19. CDR3s leave out the opening cysteine and the closing phenylalanine or tryptophan. The listing skips clone size in some rows; elsewhere it reads once, few, many or a size class.

cdr3_length clone_size v_call cdr3_aa
12 - TRBV13 ASSLGTDSYEQY
18 - TRBV21-1 ASSKGPAVLRDRVADTQY
11 - TRBV19 ASSIGWGDEQF
16 - TRBV27 ASSFGLAGYSSTDTQY
14 - TRBV27 ASSFRTGGRISPLH
13 - TRBV5-1 ASSNTSGGYNEQF
12 once TRBV28 ASSWGQGVDGYT
13 - TRBV29-1 SVEGAGGPSYEQY
13 - TRBV6-5 ASSYSGAQATEAF
17 - TRBV9 ASSVAPFEGDANTGELF
11 - TRBV11-2 ASSLGRRSPLH
13 - TRBV4-3 ASSKNREGTGELF
13 once TRBV5-6 ASSRGTGEYSPLH
14 once TRBV5-5 ASSPLRQGLNYGYT
13 - TRBV11-3 ASSTKGAKYNEQF
12 - TRBV6-5 ASRKGTGTYGYT
13 - TRBV19 ACGFGTVVAAREY
11 - TRBV3-1/TRBV3-2 ASSQDSGNTIY
13 - TRBV7-6 ASSPYSRQNTEAF
14 - TRBV3-1/TRBV3-2 ASSHHRVSRNEKLF
13 once TRBV5-4 ASSPAGARQNTIY
11 - TRBV10-1 ASSESAPRGQY
11 - TRBV3-1/TRBV3-2 ASSQEPRDTQY
14 - TRBV4-1 ASSQEVAGGVNEQF
15 once TRBV7-9 ASSLRPGQISTDTQY
13 - TRBV27 ASSPGLATSYEQY
13 few TRBV5-1 ASSIEGAGANVLT
12 - TRBV2 ASSDSGGQNEQF
13 few TRBV2 ASSKGAGGANVLT
13 - TRBV11-2 ASSLEASGWETQY
11 - TRBV29-1 SVKDSPGNTIY
11 few TRBV19 ASTEEGFYGYT
15 - TRBV19 ASSGFSPQGREETQY
12 - TRBV9 ASSVGRGTDEAF
14 - TRBV7-3 ASSLNHVPGLYGYT
13 - TRBV20-1 SASSGQGKGNTIY
12 - TRBV6-5 ASSSRGLSEKLF
17 - TRBV2 ASTRDAGLAGGRSYEQY
14 once TRBV6-5 ASSYRPVPGCDEQF
9 - TRBV6-5 ASSKDRHAF
13 - TRBV9 ASSSGTVSFGELF
13 - TRBV5-4 ASSPQGAQAGELF
12 - TRBV27 ASSFAGLPGELF
12 few TRBV3-1/TRBV3-2 ASSQDLTASEAF
11 - TRBV12-3/TRBV12-4 ASSEDRDYGYT
11 - TRBV10-3 ATRTGERYEQY
13 - TRBV9 ASSLRTSNTGELF
14 - TRBV6-4 ASSDSQGSGAGELF
12 - TRBV5-6 ASRRDRGLYEQY
21 - TRBV21-1 ASSHLPGSFRQGREYSNQPQH
12 - TRBV6-2/TRBV6-3 ASSRPGLNNEQF
14 - TRBV19 ASSIGHSDGVYGYT
14 - TRBV6-2/TRBV6-3 ASSLRGGGYQETQY
12 - TRBV10-3 AISGDSEGYGYT
13 - TRBV11-3 ASSWGQGTYNEQF
13 - TRBV27 ASSGTGGAGYGYT
12 - TRBV11-1 ASRTSGGANEQF
15 - TRBV7-2 ASSRSMSGGATDTQY
9 - TRBV7-9 ASSLNGGYT